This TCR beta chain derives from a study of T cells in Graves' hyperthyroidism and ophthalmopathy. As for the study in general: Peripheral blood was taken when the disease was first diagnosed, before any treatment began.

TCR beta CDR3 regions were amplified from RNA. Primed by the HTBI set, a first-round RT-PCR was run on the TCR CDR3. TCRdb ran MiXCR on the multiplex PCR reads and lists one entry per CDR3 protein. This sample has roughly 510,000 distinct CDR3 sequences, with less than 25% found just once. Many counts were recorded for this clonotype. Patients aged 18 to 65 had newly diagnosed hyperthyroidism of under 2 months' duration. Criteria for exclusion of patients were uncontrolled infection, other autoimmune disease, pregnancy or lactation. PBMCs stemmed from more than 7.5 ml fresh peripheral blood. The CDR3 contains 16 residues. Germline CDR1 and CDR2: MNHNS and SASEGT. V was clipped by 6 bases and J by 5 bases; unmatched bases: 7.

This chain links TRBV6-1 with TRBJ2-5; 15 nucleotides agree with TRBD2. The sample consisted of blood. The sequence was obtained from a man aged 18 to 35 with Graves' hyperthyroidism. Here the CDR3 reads CASSLGLAGGGETQYF. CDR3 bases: TGTGCCAGCAGCCTGGGACTAGCGGGGGGCGGGGAGACCCAGTACTTC.